These 23 T cell receptor beta chains were sequenced from one sample in a study of cytomegalovirus exposure and HLA in healthy donors. Use of 60 Vbeta and 13 Jbeta primers characterized the PCR. Measured with immunoSEQ multiplex PCR; TCRdb has only the in-frame clones, and not every one. The sample holds under 65,000 clones, 82% seen once. Sequencing was performed on PBMCs. These receptors were obtained from a woman under 30 in good health and CMV-seronegative.

The rearrangement joins TRBV7-9 to TRBJ2-7; 9 bases map to TRBD2. The V gene's germline CDR1 is SEHNR and CDR2 FQNEAQ (reference sequence). This CDR3 is built from 17 residues. J gave up 2 bases and V 1 base, and 9 bases lay outside the gene matches. The CDR3 DNA reads TGTGCCAGCAGCTTAGGGGCTGCTAGCGGGACTGCCTACGAGCAGTACTTC. It is translated as CASSLGAASGTAYEQYF.

This clone was counted between two and nine times. V is TRBV14 and J is TRBJ2-1, with D possibly TRBD2 on 6 matching bases. The CDR3 covers 15 residues. Trimming removed 2 bases from V and 8 bases from J, with 16 bases in between. Germline values: CDR1 SGHDN, CDR2 FVKESK. The CDR3 nucleotides read TGTGCCAGCAGCCAACTAGCGCGGTTTAACTATGAGCAGTTCTTC. Protein: CASSQLARFNYEQFF.

The V gene is TRBV6-1, the J gene TRBJ2-5; unclear D gene. Trimming removed 8 bases at V and 0 bases at J, with 7 bases between. Looked up from germline, CDR1 is MNHNS and CDR2 is SASEGT. This CDR3 has 12 residues. The CDR3 nucleotides are TGTGCCAGCGTGGGCTACCAAGAGACCCAGTACTTC. Amino acids: CASVGYQETQYF.

A word on this clone: One junction end does not reproduce the germline sequence, and a read error may be involved. The chain carries TRBV15 and TRBJ2-6; D is possibly TRBD1 (5 bases). Germline V CDR1 and CDR2: LNHNV, YYDKDF (reference sequence). CDR3 length equals 16 residues. CDR3 region: CATSRDGYSGANGLTF. The CDR3 region has the DNA TGTGCCACCAGCAGAGATGGGTACTCTGGGGCCAACGGCCTGACTTTC.

J is TRBJ2-2 and V is TRBV27; 8 bases line up with TRBD2. Trimming at V came to 4 bases and at J to 4 bases, leaving 2 bases not matched to a gene. The CDR3 length is 14 residues. Per the germline V gene, CDR1 is MNHEY and CDR2 is SMNVEV (reference sequence). As DNA, the CDR3 is TGTGCCAGCAGTTCTAGCGGGCTCACCGGGGAGCTGTTTTTT. Translating gives CASSSSGLTGELFF.

The chain recombines TRBV5-1 with TRBJ2-1, with 15 bases aligning to TRBD2. The CDR3 is made up of 14 amino acids. The junction had 5 bases not matched to a gene; V was cut back by 6 bases and J by 10 bases. CDR1 is SGHRS and CDR2 is YFSETQ in the germline V gene. The CDR3 loop reads CASTQGLAGGEQFF. CDR3 coding DNA: TGCGCCAGCACCCAGGGACTAGCGGGAGGCGAGCAGTTCTTC. The whole variable domain, remainder taken from reference TRBV5-1 and TRBJ2-1, is KAGVTQTPRYLIKTRGQQVTLSCSPISGHRSVSWYQQTPGQGLQFLFEYFSETQRNKGNFPGRFSGRQFSNSRSEMNVSTLELGDSALYLCASTQGLAGGEQFFGPGTRLTVL.

The chain joins TRBV27 to TRBJ2-5; 10 bases line up with TRBD1. J lost 4 bases, V lost 5 bases, and 13 bases had no gene match. CDR3 length: 17 residues. CDR1 MNHEY and CDR2 SMNVEV come from the germline V gene (reference sequence). The DNA of the CDR3 is TGTGCCAGCAGTCCTAGCGTCCGAGGACAGGGGGGAGAGACCCAGTACTTC. Translation: CASSPSVRGQGGETQYF.

The chain uses TRBV5-5 and TRBJ2-1, with D perhaps TRBD2 (6 bases). The CDR3 loop spans 15 amino acids. Germline CDR1 reads SGHKS; CDR2 reads YYEKEE (reference sequence). V lost 1 base and J lost 4, with 12 bases in between. CDR3 nucleotide sequence: TGTGCCAGCAGCTTGAAGACTAGTGAATACAATGAGCAGTTCTTC. Encoded protein: CASSLKTSEYNEQFF.

The rearrangement links TRBV5-4 to TRBJ2-1, with 14 bases lining up with TRBD2. Per germline, CDR1 SGHNT and CDR2 YYREEE (reference sequence). V shed 4 bases, J shed 8 bases, and the junction held 2 bases outside the gene matches. CDR3 size: 14 residues. DNA for the CDR3: TGTGCCAGCAGCGGGGGACTAGCGGGAGATGAGCAGTTCTTC. Its translation is CASSGGLAGDEQFF.

This clone was observed a few times. This CDR3 reads CASSIDTTSQPQHF. In DNA, the CDR3 is TGTGCCAGCAGCATAGACACGACGAGCCAGCCCCAGCATTTT. V and J are TRBV5-5 and TRBJ1-5, with unresolved D. This CDR3 is built from 14 residues. V lost 4 bases to trimming and J lost 7 bases, with 15 bases between them. Germline CDR1 and CDR2: SGHKS and YYEKEE (reference sequence). The variable domain in full, completed from reference TRBV5-5 and TRBJ1-5, reads DAGVTQSPTHLIKTRGQQVTLRCSPISGHKSVSWYQQVLGQGPQFIFQYYEKEERGRGNFPDRFSARQFPNYSSELNVNALLLGDSALYLCASSIDTTSQPQHFGDGTRLSIL.

This rearrangement joins TRBV11-1 to TRBJ2-5; perhaps TRBD1 as D (7 bases). The assigned J gene may be wrong: the sequence end matches TRBJ2-7 better. The CDR3 runs to 13 residues. From germline, CDR1 is SGHAT and CDR2 FQDESV (reference sequence). Here the CDR3 reads CASSPNRGGEQYF. Written as DNA, the CDR3 is TGTGCCAGCAGCCCCAACAGGGGAGGCGAGCAGTACTTC.

The V gene is TRBV6-5, the J gene TRBJ2-7; weak D call: TRBD2 (6 bases). This CDR3 spans 14 amino acids. With 3 bases removed from V and 2 bases from J, the gap between germline ends came to 11 bases. CDR1 and CDR2 from the germline V gene are MNHEY and SVGAGI. CDR3 bases: TGTGCCAGCAGTTATAGCGGCGCTCCCTACGAGCAGTACTTC. This encodes CASSYSGAPYEQYF.

V is TRBV4-2 and J is TRBJ1-1; 7 bases line up with TRBD1. The CDR3 has 16 residues. The V gene's germline CDR1 is LGHNA and CDR2 YNFKEQ. V gave up 2 bases and J gave up 0 bases; unmatched junction bases: 6. The CDR3: CASSQRMTGLNTEAFF. Written as DNA, the CDR3 is TGTGCCAGCAGCCAACGGATGACAGGGTTGAACACTGAAGCTTTCTTT.

The CDR3 sequence is CASSRTDRSEAFF. The CDR3 region has the DNA TGTGCCAGCAGCAGGACAGATAGGTCTGAAGCTTTCTTT. The V call is TRBV6-5, the J call TRBJ1-1; possible D gene TRBD1, 6 bases. The CDR3 has 13 amino acids. Trimming stripped 6 bases from V and 6 bases from J, with 14 bases between. Germline V gene data show CDR1 as MNHEY and CDR2 as SVGAGI.

The genes are TRBV11-2 and TRBJ2-3; 9 bases align to TRBD2. The V gene end was trimmed by 2 bases and the J gene end by 4 bases; junction bases not matched to a gene: 13. The CDR3 sequence is 18 residues long. The germline V gene has CDR1 SGHAT and CDR2 FQNNGV. The CDR3 DNA follows: TGTGCCAGCAGCTTATCCAGCGGGACTAGCCCCCGGGCAGATACGCAGTATTTT. Its protein product is CASSLSSGTSPRADTQYF.

This chain connects TRBV30 to TRBJ1-6; D is unresolved. The CDR3 spans 14 residues. V was shortened by 6 bases and J by 0 bases, with 9 bases between the two germline ends. CDR1 GTSNPN and CDR2 SVGIG come from the germline V gene (reference sequence). CDR3 region: CACPGSSYNSPLHF. The CDR3 DNA is TGTGCCTGCCCGGGGAGCTCCTATAATTCACCCCTCCACTTT.

The chain carries TRBV5-1 and TRBJ1-2; tentative D call: TRBD1 (5 bases). Trimming shortened V by 4 bases and J by 8 bases, and 24 bases separated the two germline ends. Germline V CDR1 and CDR2: SGHRS, YFSETQ. CDR3 size: 16 residues. The CDR3 DNA sequence: TGCGCCAGCAGCAGCTCCCGGGACCGCAATGCGGGGGGCTACACCTTC. Its translation is CASSSSRDRNAGGYTF.

The chain combines TRBV5-1 with TRBJ2-7, with 9 bases that match TRBD1. Germline lookup yields CDR1 SGHRS and CDR2 YFSETQ. Trimming at V came to 4 bases and at J to 5 bases, leaving 10 bases not matched to a gene. The length of the CDR3 is 15 residues. The chain's CDR3 is CASSLEGQGTDEQYF. The CDR3 coding sequence is TGCGCCAGCAGCCTTGAGGGACAGGGAACTGACGAGCAGTACTTC. Together with reference TRBV5-1 and TRBJ2-7, the CDR3 gives the full variable domain: KAGVTQTPRYLIKTRGQQVTLSCSPISGHRSVSWYQQTPGQGLQFLFEYFSETQRNKGNFPGRFSGRQFSNSRSEMNVSTLELGDSALYLCASSLEGQGTDEQYFGPGTRLTVT.

The chain recombines TRBV7-8 with TRBJ2-7; D possibly corresponds to TRBD1 (6 bases). Germline V gene data show CDR1 as SGHVS and CDR2 as FQNEAQ. The CDR3 covers 14 residues. V lost 1 base and J 4 bases, leaving 11 bases between the germline ends. The CDR3 protein is CASSLGGQGYEQYF. The CDR3 DNA sequence: TGTGCCAGCAGCTTAGGGGGGCAGGGGTACGAGCAGTACTTC.

The J gene is TRBJ2-1, the V gene TRBV7-8; D is perhaps TRBD2 (5 bases). The germline V and J ends were trimmed by 5 bases and 2 bases, with 13 bases remaining between them. This CDR3 contains 15 residues. CDR1 is SGHVS, CDR2 FQNEAQ, per germline. DNA of the CDR3: TGTGCCAGCAGCCCTACCGAGGGAACCTACAATGAGCAGTTCTTC. Amino acids: CASSPTEGTYNEQFF. The full variable domain, its missing parts supplied by reference TRBV7-8 and TRBJ2-1, is GAGVSQSPRYKVAKRGQDVALRCDPISGHVSLFWYQQALGQGPEFLTYFQNEAQLDKSGLPSDRFFAERPEGSVSTLKIQRTQQEDSAVYLCASSPTEGTYNEQFFGPGTRLTVL.

The J gene is TRBJ2-7, the V gene TRBV11-3, with D maybe TRBD1 (6 bases). Germline V gives CDR1 SGHNT, CDR2 YENEEA. Trimming took 6 bases from V and 3 from J, leaving 18 bases between them. This CDR3 region has 15 residues. CDR3 in amino acids: CASSLGAQGIYEQYF. The CDR3, as DNA: TGTGCCAGCAGTCTGGGCGCACAGGGCATCTACGAGCAGTACTTC.

In this sample, this clone turned up a few times. The genes are TRBV30 and TRBJ1-4; D gene ambiguous. Trimming left V 2 bases short and J 7 bases short, with 11 bases between. The germline V gene encodes CDR1 GTSNPN and CDR2 SVGIG (reference sequence). This CDR3 contains 13 residues. CDR3 region: CAWSRGVVEKLFF. The CDR3 DNA follows: TGTGCCTGGAGTCGCGGGGTTGTTGAAAAACTGTTTTTT.

The genes are TRBV30 and TRBJ1-5; D may be TRBD1 (6 bases). This CDR3 spans 12 amino acids. V lost 8 bases, J lost 5 bases, and 13 bases lay in between. Germline V gene lookup returns CDR1 GTSNPN and CDR2 SVGIG (reference sequence). CDR3 sequence (DNA): TGTGCCGAAGGGGAGGGGGATCAGCCCCAGCATTTT. It yields the protein CAEGEGDQPQHF.